The clone carrying this T cell receptor (beta chain) has ten or more counts. Its antigen remains unknown. V gave up 10 bases and J gave up 3 bases, with 13 bases separating them. Germline V lookup: CDR1 MNHEY, CDR2 SMNVEV (reference sequence). CDR3 length equals 13 residues. The data stem from a study of T cells in Graves' hyperthyroidism and ophthalmopathy. As for the study in general: Peripheral blood draws took place at initial diagnosis, ahead of any treatment.

The TCR beta CDR3 regions underwent amplification using RNA transcripts as the source. HTBI primers were the set used in a first-round RT-PCR of the TCR CDR3. TCRdb fed the multiplex PCR reads into MiXCR, producing one record per CDR3 protein. Counted here are hundreds of thousands of distinct CDR3 sequences, roughly 13% occurring once; the ten biggest clones make up 9.2%. Patients showing uncontrolled infection, other autoimmune disease, pregnancy or lactation were ineligible. This sample holds PBMCs from approximately 9 ml fresh peripheral blood. Whole-study findings and limits: A 13 V-J signature model discriminated ophthalmopathy versus stable hyperthyroidism.

J is TRBJ1-5 and V is TRBV27, with a weak D call TRBD1 (5 bases). This receptor was obtained from a woman between 18 and 30 years old with Graves' hyperthyroidism. What was sequenced was blood. CDR3 nucleotides: TGTGCCACCCAGGGAGGCTACAATCAGCCCCAGCATTTT. Protein sequence: CATQGGYNQPQHF.